The entry below gives a single T cell receptor (beta chain) sequence along with its context. Antigen unknown. During cDNA synthesis, UMIs that each contained a 6-nucleotide sample barcode were added by means of template switching. With the 5' RACE reads reprocessed, TCRdb shows one record per CDR3 protein and no DNA. The table counts around 410,000 distinct CDR3 sequences; 2% to 2.5% lies in the top ten. Blood samples of roughly 2.5 ml were drawn from every donor. The data were taken from a study of monozygotic twins with inflammatory bowel disease. The CDR3 contains 16 residues. Looked up from germline, CDR1 is SGHAT and CDR2 is FQNNGV. Regarding the study as a whole: What may have added variability to patient repertoires is that immunosuppressive treatments differed. Inverse Simpson values showed less TCRbeta diversity in IBD patients than in their healthy co-twins.

The specimen sequenced was blood. The receptor was isolated from a human donor with ulcerative colitis or Crohn's disease, or a healthy co-twin of an affected twin (not recorded which). This rearrangement joins TRBV11-2 to TRBJ2-3; TCRdb calls TRBD2, which cannot be checked without DNA. Here the CDR3 reads CASSHSGLLSTDTQYF.